This T cell receptor beta chain appears in the sequencing data of a study of cytomegalovirus exposure and HLA in healthy donors. About the research overall: Earlier sequencing of about 179 million T cells yielded 95 million to 120 million unique TCR beta sequences. Study findings and constraints: Later analysis showed most CMV-associated TCR beta chains appearing HLA-restricted. A later analysis linked a missense variant in DCLRE1C to the trimming of TCR beta V and J genes. It has been reported that TCR beta sequences accurately predicted the HLA-A and HLA-B alleles of most subjects.

Comment on this clone: Its antigen is undetermined.

Amplification used 60 Vbeta primers and 13 Jbeta primers. Here immunoSEQ multiplex PCR was the method, and the copy in TCRdb shows in-frame clones only, minus some. The sample shows 150,000 to 200,000 clones, over 65% of them seen only once. CDR3 length: 14 residues. The germline gives CDR1 SGHVS, CDR2 FQNEAQ. After removal of 5 bases from V and 1 base from J, the junction contained 5 bases not matched to a gene. V and J are TRBV7-8 and TRBJ2-7; 7 bases fit TRBD1. This receptor was identified in a man in his sixties in good health and CMV-seronegative. Sequencing used PBMCs. CDR3 DNA sequence: TGTGCCAGCAGCCTATTGGGACAGTCCTACGAGCAGTACTTC. This sequence encodes CASSLLGQSYEQYF. The whole variable domain, remainder taken from reference TRBV7-8 and TRBJ2-7, is GAGVSQSPRYKVAKRGQDVALRCDPISGHVSLFWYQQALGQGPEFLTYFQNEAQLDKSGLPSDRFFAERPEGSVSTLKIQRTQQEDSAVYLCASSLLGQSYEQYFGPGTRLTVT.